The 16 T cell receptor beta chains in this list originate from one sample, sequenced in a study of T-cell memory formation after mild COVID-19. MiXCR was run by TCRdb on the 5' RACE reads, yielding one entry per CDR3 protein. Among hundreds of thousands of distinct CDR3 sequences listed, 15% to 17% were seen once. Sequenced sample: PBMCs or a T cell subset sorted from them (not recorded which). All receptors come from an adult woman who had mild COVID-19 (a few samples of this study predate the infection). Cell type and time point are not known.

The chain has TRBV12-3 or TRBV12-4 and TRBJ1-5; 8 bases map to TRBD1. The CDR3 runs to 15 residues. V lost 0 bases, J lost 9 bases, and 7 bases stayed unmatched. The CDR3 sequence is CASSLADRDNAPQHF. CDR3 DNA: TGTGCCAGCAGTTTAGCGGACAGGGATAATGCGCCCCAGCATTTT.

The chain couples TRBV7-9 to TRBJ1-1; D is unclear. Germline-derived CDR1 and CDR2 are SEHNR and FQNEAQ (reference sequence). V was clipped by 1 base and J by 11 bases, with 2 bases between them. This CDR3 spans 9 amino acids. CDR3 in amino acids: CASSLGAFF. Written as DNA, the CDR3 is TGTGCCAGCAGCTTAGGTGCTTTCTTT.

CDR3 sequence reads: CASSQGGPGVTNEKLFF. The CDR3 DNA follows: TGCGCCAGCAGCCAAGGCGGACCGGGGGTAACTAATGAAAAACTGTTTTTT. J is TRBJ1-4 and V is TRBV4-1; TRBD1 might be the D (5 bases). Trimming pared 1 base from V and 1 base from J, leaving 13 bases between. Germline-derived CDR1 and CDR2 are MGHRA and YSYEKL. The CDR3 is 17 amino acids.

CDR3 in amino acids: CSARDLGRRSFSTDTQYF. The CDR3 DNA follows: TGCAGTGCTAGAGATTTGGGGCGGCGCTCCTTCTCCACAGATACGCAGTATTTT. The chain links TRBV20-1 to TRBJ2-3; tentative D call: TRBD1 (5 bases). Trimming stripped 0 bases from V and 2 bases from J, with 21 bases between. The germline gives CDR1 DFQATT, CDR2 SNEGSKA (reference sequence). The CDR3 is 18 amino acids.

The rearrangement joins TRBV5-1 to TRBJ1-4, with D uncertain. The CDR3 is 14 residues long. Per the germline V gene, CDR1 is SGHRS and CDR2 is YFSETQ. Trimming removed 0 bases from V and 2 bases from J, with 5 bases in between. CDR3 protein: CASSLAGTNEKLFF. The DNA for the CDR3 is TGCGCCAGCAGCTTGGCCGGGACTAATGAAAAACTGTTTTTT.

In this sample, this clonotype turned up many times. The chain uses TRBV7-8 and TRBJ2-5; no definite D call. This CDR3 spans 12 amino acids. Looked up from germline, CDR1 is SGHVS and CDR2 is FQNEAQ. V dropped 4 bases and J dropped 5 bases, with 8 bases sitting between them. CDR3 sequence (DNA): TGTGCCAGCAGCTCAGGACGGGAGACCCAGTACTTC. Encoded protein: CASSSGRETQYF.

This clonotype has just a few counts. This chain connects TRBV12-3 or TRBV12-4 to TRBJ2-7, with D unresolved. Trimming pared 5 bases from V and 4 bases from J, leaving 15 bases between. The CDR3 is 14 residues long. The CDR3 nucleotides are TGTGCCAGCAGTCCGGACCCTTCTGGGTACGAGCAGTACTTC. This sequence encodes CASSPDPSGYEQYF.

This clonotype turned up a few times. This chain uses TRBV12-3 or TRBV12-4 with TRBJ2-3, with 13 nucleotides matching TRBD2. The V gene end was trimmed by 6 bases and the J gene end by 4 bases; junction bases not matched to a gene: 4. The CDR3 runs to 15 residues. CDR3 bases: TGTGCCAGCAGCCTGACTAGCGGGAGGTCAGATACGCAGTATTTT. It encodes CASSLTSGRSDTQYF.

V gene TRBV7-8 combines with J gene TRBJ1-3, with unresolved D. The V end was cut by 6 bases, the J end by 2 bases, with 11 bases between. Germline V CDR1 and CDR2: SGHVS, FQNEAQ. The CDR3 covers 14 residues. The CDR3 sequence is CASSPTETGNTIYF. CDR3 in DNA: TGTGCCAGCAGTCCCACTGAAACTGGAAACACCATATATTTT.

The chain recombines TRBV30 with TRBJ2-5, with 12 nucleotides matching TRBD2. The CDR3 is 16 residues long. Germline-derived CDR1 and CDR2 are GTSNPN and SVGIG (reference sequence). The ends lost 1 base at V and 7 bases at J; junction bases unmatched: 10. CDR3 nucleotides: TGTGCCTGGAGTGACCGTCGGACTAGCGGGAAACTGACCCAGTACTTC. Translated: CAWSDRRTSGKLTQYF.

V and J are TRBV20-1 and TRBJ2-3; D not certain. The CDR3 is 12 residues long. The germline V and J ends were trimmed by 5 bases and 3 bases, with 9 bases remaining between them. CDR1 is DFQATT, CDR2 SNEGSKA, per germline (reference sequence). The CDR3: CSAFRRTDTQYF. The CDR3 nucleotides are TGCAGTGCTTTCCGACGGACAGATACGCAGTATTTT.

The chain joins TRBV12-3 or TRBV12-4 to TRBJ1-4; 7 bases agree with TRBD1. This CDR3 spans 14 amino acids. V lost 7 bases, J lost 5 bases, and 7 bases stayed unmatched. The CDR3 nucleotides are TGTGCCAGCACCCTGGGGACAGTGAATGAAAAACTGTTTTTT. This encodes CASTLGTVNEKLFF.

This clonotype was seen a handful of times. J is TRBJ2-5 and V is TRBV5-1; TRBD1 or TRBD2 may be the D gene (5 bases each). CDR3 length equals 14 residues. The V end was cut by 7 bases, the J end by 4 bases, with 17 bases between. Germline CDR1 and CDR2: SGHRS and YFSETQ. Here the CDR3 DNA reads TGCGCCAGCCGGCCCTTTGGGGGACGAGAGACCCAGTACTTC. Amino acid sequence: CASRPFGGRETQYF.

This clonotype turned up a few times. The chain combines TRBV29-1 with TRBJ2-2; 14 bases agree with TRBD2. The germline V gene encodes CDR1 SQVTM and CDR2 ANQGSEA. V lost 5 bases to trimming and J lost 1 base; unmatched junction nucleotides: 9. The CDR3 is made up of 18 amino acids. Here the CDR3 reads CSVSGLAGGAGNTGELFF. CDR3 DNA: TGCAGCGTTTCCGGACTAGCGGGAGGAGCGGGGAACACCGGGGAGCTGTTTTTT.

This clonotype was found a few times. The rearrangement links TRBV3-1 to TRBJ2-4; D possibly corresponds to TRBD1 (5 bases). The germline V and J ends were trimmed by 1 base and 0 bases, with 19 bases remaining between them. The CDR3 covers 19 residues. CDR1 is LGHDT and CDR2 is YNNKEL in the germline V gene (reference sequence). The CDR3 reads CASSQAPPRQLLAKNIQYF. Here the CDR3 DNA reads TGTGCCAGCAGCCAAGCTCCACCCCGACAGTTACTAGCCAAAAACATTCAGTACTTC.

This clonotype was seen more than once but under ten times. The chain carries TRBV2 and TRBJ2-3; D remains unclear. Germline CDR1 is SNHLY and CDR2 is FYNNEI. CDR3 size: 14 residues. V lost 3 bases and J lost 3, with 10 bases in between. CDR3 DNA sequence: TGTGCCAGCAGTGATGGGTTCCGTACAGATACGCAGTATTTT. It encodes CASSDGFRTDTQYF.